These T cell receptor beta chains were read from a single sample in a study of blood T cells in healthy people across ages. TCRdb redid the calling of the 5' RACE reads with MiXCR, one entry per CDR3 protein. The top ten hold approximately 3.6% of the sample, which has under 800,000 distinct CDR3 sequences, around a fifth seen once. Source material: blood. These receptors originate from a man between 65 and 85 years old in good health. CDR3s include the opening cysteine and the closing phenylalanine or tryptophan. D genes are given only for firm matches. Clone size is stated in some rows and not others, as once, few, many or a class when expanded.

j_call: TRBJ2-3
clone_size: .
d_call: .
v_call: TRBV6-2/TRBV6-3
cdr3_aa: CASSYSIPERTDTQYF
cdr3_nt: TGTGCCAGCAGTTACTCGATTCCGGAGCGCACAGATACGCAGTATTTT

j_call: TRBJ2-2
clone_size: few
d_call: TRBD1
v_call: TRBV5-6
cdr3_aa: CASREDRTNTGELFF
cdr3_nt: TGTGCCAGCAGAGAGGACAGGACGAACACCGGGGAGCTGTTTTTT

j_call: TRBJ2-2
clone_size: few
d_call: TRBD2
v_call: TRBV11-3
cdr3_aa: CASSLDRLAGNTGELFF
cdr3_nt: TGTGCCAGCAGCTTAGATCGACTAGCGGGGAACACCGGGGAGCTGTTTTTT

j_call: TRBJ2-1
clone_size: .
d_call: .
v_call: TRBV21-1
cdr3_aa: CASSPAKAGGPKGSYNEQFF
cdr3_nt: TGTGCCAGCAGCCCTGCCAAGGCGGGAGGGCCTAAGGGCTCCTACAATGAGCAGTTCTTC

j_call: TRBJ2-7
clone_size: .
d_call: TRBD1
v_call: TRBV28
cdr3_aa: CASIPGAGQETYEQYF
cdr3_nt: TGTGCCAGCATCCCCGGGGCGGGACAGGAAACCTACGAGCAGTACTTC

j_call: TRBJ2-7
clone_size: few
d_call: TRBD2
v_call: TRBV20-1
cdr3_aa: CSARDLLSGSPYEQYF
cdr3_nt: TGCAGTGCTAGAGATCTACTTAGCGGGTCCCCCTACGAGCAGTACTTC

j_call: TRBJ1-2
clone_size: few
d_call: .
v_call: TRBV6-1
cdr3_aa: CASSERGLEGYTF
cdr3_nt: TGTGCCAGCAGTGAAAGGGGACTTGAGGGCTACACCTTC

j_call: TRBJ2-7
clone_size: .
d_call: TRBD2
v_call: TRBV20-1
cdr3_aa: CSANSGRASGEQYF
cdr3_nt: TGCAGTGCCAATAGCGGGAGGGCCTCGGGGGAGCAGTACTTC

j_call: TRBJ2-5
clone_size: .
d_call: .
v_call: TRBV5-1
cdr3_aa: CASSLVGGGEETQYF
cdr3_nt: TGCGCCAGCAGCTTGGTTGGAGGGGGCGAAGAGACCCAGTACTTC

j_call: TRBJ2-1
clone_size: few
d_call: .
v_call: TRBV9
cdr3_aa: CASSVEGPVETQFF
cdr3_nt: TGTGCCAGCAGCGTAGAGGGGCCGGTGGAGACCCAGTTCTTC

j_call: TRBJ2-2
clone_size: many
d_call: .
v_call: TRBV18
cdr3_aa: CASSPRTGNTGELFF
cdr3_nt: TGTGCCAGCTCACCGCGGACGGGAAACACCGGGGAGCTGTTTTTT

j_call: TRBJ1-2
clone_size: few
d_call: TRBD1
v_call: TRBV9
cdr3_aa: CASSTSTGVNYGYTF
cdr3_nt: TGTGCCAGCAGCACATCGACAGGGGTGAACTATGGCTACACCTTC

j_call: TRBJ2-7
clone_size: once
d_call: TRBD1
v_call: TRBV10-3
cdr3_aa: CAISEGEQGRYEQYF
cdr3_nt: TGTGCCATCAGTGAGGGGGAACAGGGGCGCTACGAGCAGTACTTC

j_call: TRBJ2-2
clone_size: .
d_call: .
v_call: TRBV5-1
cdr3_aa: CASSLASYRVPGELFF
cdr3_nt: TGCGCCAGCAGCTTGGCATCGTACAGGGTTCCCGGGGAGCTGTTTTTT

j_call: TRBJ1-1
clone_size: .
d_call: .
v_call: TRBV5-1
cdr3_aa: CASSLGAGAFNTEAFF
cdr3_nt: TGCGCCAGCAGCTTGGGCGCCGGGGCCTTTAACACTGAAGCTTTCTTT

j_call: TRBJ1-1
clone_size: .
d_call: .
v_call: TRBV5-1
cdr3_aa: CASSLAQVNTEAFF
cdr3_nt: TGCGCCAGCAGCTTGGCACAGGTGAACACTGAAGCTTTCTTT

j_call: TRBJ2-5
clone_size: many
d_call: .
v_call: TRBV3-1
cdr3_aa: CASSQSGPQETQYF
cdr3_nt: TGCGCCAGCAGCCAGAGCGGACCCCAAGAGACCCAGTACTTC

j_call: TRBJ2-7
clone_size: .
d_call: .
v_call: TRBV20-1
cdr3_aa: CSARVRPTYEQYF
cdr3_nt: TGCAGTGCTAGGGTCAGGCCTACCTACGAGCAGTACTTC

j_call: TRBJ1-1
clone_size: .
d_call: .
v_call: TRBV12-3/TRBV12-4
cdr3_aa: CASSSYRVSGTEAFF
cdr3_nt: TGTGCCAGCAGTTCGTACAGGGTATCCGGCACTGAAGCTTTCTTT

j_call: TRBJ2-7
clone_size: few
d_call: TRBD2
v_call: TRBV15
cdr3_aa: CATSSSSGSYEQYF
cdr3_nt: TGTGCCACCAGCAGCTCTAGCGGATCCTACGAGCAGTACTTC

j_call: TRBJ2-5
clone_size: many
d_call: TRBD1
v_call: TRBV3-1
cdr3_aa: CASSQGQGRETQYF
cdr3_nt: TGCGCCAGCAGCCAGGGACAGGGACGCGAGACCCAGTACTTC

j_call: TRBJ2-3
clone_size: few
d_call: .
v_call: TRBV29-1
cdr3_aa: CSVEARTDTQYF
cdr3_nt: TGCAGCGTGGAGGCGAGGACAGATACGCAGTATTTT